This T cell receptor beta chain came from a study of T-cell reconstitution after alpha-beta-depleted transplantation in children. The authors prepared the TCRbeta library with unique molecular identifiers. TCRdb redid the calling of the PCR reads with MiXCR, one entry per CDR3 protein. The sample holds some 590,000 distinct CDR3 sequences, roughly 10% seen once. V dropped 4 bases and J dropped 6 bases, with 19 bases sitting between them. The CDR3 totals 16 residues. Germline V gives CDR1 MNHEY, CDR2 SVGAGI. This clonotype has at least ten counts. The specimen comprised PBMCs from the stem cell graft donor, sampled from the stem cell graft. The chain recombines TRBV6-5 with TRBJ2-4; D is possibly TRBD2 (7 bases). The sequence was obtained from a human donor who donated a stem cell graft to a child with acute myeloid leukemia. The CDR3 is CASSFGGGGGVNIQYF. CDR3 bases: TGTGCCAGCAGTTTCGGCGGGGGCGGAGGTGTAAACATTCAGTACTTC.